This T cell receptor (beta chain) derives from a study of cytomegalovirus exposure and HLA in healthy donors listed by TCRdb under 2017. With respect to the entire study: According to an earlier analysis of 587 of the donors, some 170 million T cells yielded approximately 120 million unique TCR beta sequences and around 300 Gb of sequence data. An early release covering roughly 580 HLA-typed donors comprised 250 to 350 gigabases of sequencing data and around 80 million unique TCR sequences. The genetic ancestry cluster associated with self-reported Caucasian donors included about 84% of the approximately 430 genotyped donors. The study aimed to test whether cataloging public T cell receptors could reveal signatures of past pathogen exposure. Using immunosequencing, the study profiled T cell repertoires from 500 to 800 subjects and related those repertoires to cytomegalovirus serostatus. A separate validation cohort of 100 to 150 different subjects was used in addition to the approximately 700-subject first cohort. To predict cytomegalovirus infection status, the study combined high-throughput TCR immunosequencing, statistical association of individual TCRs with disease status, and machine learning. To study patterns of TCR occurrence, a later analysis re-analyzed previously published TCR beta repertoires from 600 to 750 donors and added high-resolution HLA genotyping. Rather than drawing on any new phenotypic data, the later analysis identified candidate immune exposures from TCR beta sequences and the way those sequences occurred across donors. To decide whether each TCR beta V gene segment behaved as functional or pseudogenic, an earlier analysis of over 500 of the donors relied on high-throughput TCR beta sequencing. Donor age, sex, ethnicity and CMV serostatus were compiled alongside the repertoire data. A later genetic analysis used genome-wide SNP genotypes for 398 of the 666 donors, treating that subset as a discovery cohort. All discovery cohort repertoires had been generated using a single sequencing platform. HLA typing covered class I and class II loci at four-digit resolution. The number of typed donors differed by locus: roughly 620-630 for A, B, C, DRB1 and DQB1; 500 to 550 for DQA1; 600 to 610 for DPA1; and about 470 for DPB1. Roughly 5 DR-DQ haplotypes were handled as single units for association and clustering because linkage in the cohort was strong. On average, roughly 250,000 unique TCR beta nucleotide sequences were sequenced per donor among a few hundred genotyped donors of the cohort, with roughly 18% of those sequences being non-productive. What the work shows at the level of the full study, not this receptor alone: Correlated functional status among segregating V segments might be attributable to linkage disequilibrium, but an unknown experimental factor could not be ruled out. Most TCR sequences were observed very rarely across donors, whereas some public TCRs were present in many individuals. Because some donors lacked HLA typing at each locus, the association tests relied only on the typed subset. In the study, some 160 TCR beta chains were listed as associated with cytomegalovirus. Because counts were too low, about 18 rarely observed V segments, including chromosome 9 orphons, were left out of the earlier analysis of some 600 of the donors. The sequencing pipeline was judged likely to have produced a cluster of highly shared sequence variants as a technical artifact. A few of the identified cytomegalovirus-associated TCR beta chains were confirmed in vitro to be specific for cytomegalovirus antigens. In a later analysis, most CMV-associated TCR beta chains were found to appear HLA-restricted, with HLA associations seemingly driven largely by CMV exposure. In a later analysis, HLA-associated TCR beta chains showed more clonal expansion and lower generation probabilities than non-associated chains that were equally common. A further reported finding was that TCR beta sequences accurately predicted the HLA-A and HLA-B alleles for most subjects in the first cohort. According to the authors, the approach could potentially be generalized to other disease states and immunological phenotypes. According to a later analysis, TCR association rates differed among HLA loci, with DRB1 alleles showing the most associated TCRs and HLA-C alleles showing the fewest. Compared with the approximately 720-donor mean, donors in an Asian-associated ancestry cluster had fewer N-insertions in productive TCRs, according to a later genetic analysis. In this cohort, only TCR beta chains were sequenced, and detectable features were limited by the absence of alpha or paired-chain data. In an earlier analysis of some 550 of the donors, most TCR beta V segments were observed in productive rearrangements about 90% or about 30% of the time, broadly matching IMGT annotations. Specific HLA alleles were associated with about 17,000 TCR beta sequences at a false discovery rate of 0.05 in a later analysis. Roughly uniform sequencing depth across donors was assumed in presence/absence analyses, although this assumption may not hold. When HLA alleles, especially DR and DQ, strongly co-occurred, TCR associations were difficult to assign to individual alleles. The 87-base-pair reads could not distinguish some IMGT-functional V segments, including TRBV6-2 and TRBV6-3, so those segments were excluded. In a later genetic analysis, a missense DCLRE1C variant was associated with V-gene and J-gene trimming of TCR beta chains, and the association was replicated in an independent cohort. CMV serostatus was the only immune exposure information available for the cohort. According to a later analysis, parvovirus B19, influenza, CMV and Epstein-Barr virus appeared linked to several top co-occurrence clusters. The classifier was reported to diagnose cytomegalovirus status with high specificity and sensitivity in both the original cohort and the validation cohort.

The cohort consisted of some 670 healthy bone marrow donors. All cohort members were sampled while nominally healthy, although unrecorded immune exposures were likely present. The donor was CMV seronegative and belonged to the group of 380 or so seronegative cohort members. A peripheral blood sample was provided by each donor, and peripheral blood mononuclear cells were used for TCR beta sequencing. Genomic DNA was extracted from the blood cell samples with the Qiagen DNeasy Blood Extraction Kit. On this clone itself: Its antigen specificity is not known. One base away there is no much larger clone; base qualities are not given.

Library method: the immunoSEQ multiplex PCR assay. The multiplex PCR relied on a mix of 60 forward primers for TCR Vbeta segments and 13 reverse primers for TCR Jbeta segments. A multiplex PCR assay on genomic DNA amplified the CDR3 region of rearranged TCR beta genes. The amplified TCR beta libraries were sequenced on the Illumina HiSeq System as 87-base-pair reads. Per the original workflow: A later analysis counted approximately 84 million unique TCR beta chains across the 690 or so repertoires, and some 11 million of these chains were shared by at least two donors. Raw reads were error-corrected and collapsed into unique sequences by a nearest-neighbor algorithm in which closely related sequences were merged to remove PCR and sequencing errors. To assign V, D and J gene segments, CDR3 sequences were aligned to IMGT reference sequences. For a sequence to be retained, a match of at least six nucleotides was required to both a V gene segment and a J gene segment. A rearrangement counted as productive if the CDR3 had no stop codons and remained in frame with V and J, and every other rearrangement counted as non-productive. Following IMGT convention, CDR3 was defined as the stretch from the second conserved V-encoded cysteine up to the conserved J-encoded phenylalanine. In an earlier analysis of just under 600 of the donors, sequences lacking an unambiguous match to a single V gene segment were excluded. In an earlier analysis of a few hundred of the donors, V segments were called functional above 56.7% productive rearrangements and were called segregating when the between-donor standard deviation exceeded 5%. A statistical classification framework was built to diagnose cytomegalovirus status from the catalog of TCR beta chain sequences. A later analysis assigned V and J genes by comparing TCR nucleotide sequences with IMGT/GENE-DB human TR gene sequences. The TCRdist pipeline was used in a later analysis to assign CDR3 sequences and most-parsimonious VDJ recombination scenarios. A later analysis defined each TCR beta chain by its CDR3 amino acid sequence plus V-gene family, and excluded reads lacking a unique V-gene family. A later analysis removed 500 to 600 highly shared, low-generation-probability nucleotide sequences to deal with suspected cross-contamination and a sequencing artifact. In a later analysis, a clonal expansion index for each public chain was calculated from normalized within-repertoire ranks of inferred template counts. In a later analysis, generation probabilities were computed using a VDJ recombination model fitted to out-of-frame rearrangements, and the results were checked against IGoR. A later analysis scored TCR-TCR, TCR-HLA and TCR-CMV co-occurrence with hypergeometric tests, applying a repertoire-size bias correction to TCR pairs. False discovery rates were estimated in a later analysis by permuting HLA or CMV assignments 20 times. In a later analysis, co-occurring TCRs were grouped with DBSCAN, and TCRdist sequence similarity was added when clustering was performed within HLA-allele-positive subsets. For co-occurrence clustering, repertoires with fewer than 30,000 or more than 120,000 public chains were excluded, along with 4 to 6 repertoires with anomalous nucleotide sharing. This immuneACCESS table, as held by TCRdb, lists in-frame sequences with V and J called but not all clones. Of the missing ones, under half trace to an unresolved V gene in checked studies; the others have no known cause. For V, J and clone size, that table is used; D and trimming come from the DNA. The sample includes around 78,000 clones, with roughly 80% observed a single time. Of the sample, around 0.96% is held by the ten largest clones.

The germline V gene specifies MDHEN as CDR1 and SYDVKM as CDR2. The CDR3 measures 14 amino acids from cysteine to phenylalanine. Left in the record is the CDR3 DNA by itself, 42 bases read in frame from the first base. V is clipped by 10 bases and J by 4 bases, and the sequence between their germline boundaries is 16 bases long. The TCR was taken from a male donor in good health and CMV-seronegative. The V and J genes are TRBV28 and TRBJ2-2; possibly the D gene is TRBD1, per 6 matching bases. What was sequenced was PBMCs. The encoded CDR3 is CATRGGVGTGELFF. The DNA reads as follows: TGTGCCACTAGAGGGGGAGTGGGCACCGGGGAGCTGTTTTTT.